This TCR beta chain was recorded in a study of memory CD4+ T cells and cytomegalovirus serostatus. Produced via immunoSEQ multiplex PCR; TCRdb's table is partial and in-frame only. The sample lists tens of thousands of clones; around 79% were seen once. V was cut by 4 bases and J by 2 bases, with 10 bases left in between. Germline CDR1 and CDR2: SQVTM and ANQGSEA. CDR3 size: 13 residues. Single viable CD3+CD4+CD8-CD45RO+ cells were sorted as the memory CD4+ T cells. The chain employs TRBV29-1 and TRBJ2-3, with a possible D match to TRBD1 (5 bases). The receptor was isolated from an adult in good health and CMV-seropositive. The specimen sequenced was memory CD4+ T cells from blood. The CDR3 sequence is CSVARALTDTQYF. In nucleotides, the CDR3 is TGCAGCGTTGCCAGGGCCCTCACAGATACGCAGTATTTT.